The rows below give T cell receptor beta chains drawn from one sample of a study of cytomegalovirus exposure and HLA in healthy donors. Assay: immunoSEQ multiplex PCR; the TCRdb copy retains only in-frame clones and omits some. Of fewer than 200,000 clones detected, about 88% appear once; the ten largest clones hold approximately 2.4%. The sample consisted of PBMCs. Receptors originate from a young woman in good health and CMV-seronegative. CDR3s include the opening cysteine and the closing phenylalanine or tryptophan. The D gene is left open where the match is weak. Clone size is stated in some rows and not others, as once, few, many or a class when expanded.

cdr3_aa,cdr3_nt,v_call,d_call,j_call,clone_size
CASSSPGITDTQYF,TGTGCCAGCAGTTCACCCGGGATCACAGATACGCAGTATTTT,TRBV27,NA,TRBJ2-3,NA
CASSLKNLRTGNTIYF,TGTGCCAGCAGTCTCAAAAACTTGAGAACCGGAAACACCATATATTTT,TRBV2,NA,TRBJ1-3,NA
CASSFFPGENYEQYF,TGTGCCAGCAGCTTTTTTCCAGGGGAAAACTACGAGCAGTACTTC,TRBV7-6,NA,TRBJ2-7,NA
CASSLRTSGFPPAGELFF,TGTGCCAGCAGCTTGAGGACTAGCGGTTTCCCCCCAGCCGGGGAGCTGTTTTTT,TRBV5-6,TRBD2,TRBJ2-2,NA
CASSGDGSSYEQYF,TGTGCCAGCAGCGGGGACGGGAGCTCCTACGAGCAGTACTTC,TRBV9,NA,TRBJ2-7,NA
CASSLVSGTTYNEQFF,TGTGCCAGCAGCTTGGTGTCAGGGACTACCTACAATGAGCAGTTCTTC,TRBV5-4,TRBD2,TRBJ2-1,once
CASKSVGWYTSTDTQYF,TGTGCCAGCAAGAGCGTCGGGTGGTATACTAGCACAGATACGCAGTATTTT,TRBV27,NA,TRBJ2-3,NA
CASSQEGAEVYGYTF,TGCGCCAGCAGCCAAGAGGGGGCAGAGGTCTATGGCTACACCTTC,TRBV4-3,NA,TRBJ1-2,NA
CASSLIGGGDTEAFF,TGCGCCAGCAGCTTGATCGGTGGAGGGGACACTGAAGCTTTCTTT,TRBV5-1,NA,TRBJ1-1,NA
CSVEDPDIGNTIYF,TGCAGCGTTGAAGACCCGGACATAGGAAACACCATATATTTT,TRBV29-1,NA,TRBJ1-3,NA
CASSPGQGRSYLTDTQYF,TGTGCCAGCAGCCCGGGACAGGGTCGATCCTACCTCACAGATACGCAGTATTTT,TRBV5-4,TRBD1,TRBJ2-3,NA
CASSSWTGGSNTGELFF,TGTGCCAGCAGCTCGTGGACAGGGGGCTCGAACACCGGGGAGCTGTTTTTT,TRBV11-3,TRBD1,TRBJ2-2,NA
CASSRKQGHEQFF,TGTGCCAGCAGTCGAAAACAGGGCCATGAGCAGTTCTTC,TRBV27,NA,TRBJ2-1,NA
CASSFPTPRDTQYF,TGTGCCAGCAGCTTCCCGACTCCCCGGGATACGCAGTATTTT,TRBV7-9,NA,TRBJ2-3,NA
CASSLYEAGGSLYEQYF,TGCGCCAGCAGCCTTTACGAAGCAGGGGGATCACTTTACGAGCAGTACTTC,TRBV4-1,TRBD1,TRBJ2-7,NA
CASSPWTGPGELFF,TGTGCCAGCAGTCCTTGGACAGGGCCCGGGGAACTGTTTTTT,TRBV27,TRBD1,TRBJ1-4,NA
CASSPPGLQITNEQFF,TGTGCCAGCTCACCCCCGGGACTCCAGATAACCAATGAGCAGTTCTTC,TRBV18,NA,TRBJ2-1,NA
CASTSIGRVGGELFF,TGTGCCAGCACCTCAATTGGGAGGGTTGGCGGGGAGCTGTTTTTT,TRBV27,TRBD2,TRBJ2-2,once
CASSGGFKGSVDGYTF,TGTGCCAGCAGTGGAGGGTTTAAAGGGTCGGTCGATGGCTACACCTTC,TRBV2,NA,TRBJ1-2,many